The present TCR beta chain was sequenced within a study of blood T cell repertoires in COVID-19. Looking at the study overall: Sites across the United States, Italy and Spain contributed samples from acute and convalescent COVID-19. The analysed material was cDNA or gDNA that came from T cells, B-cell-depleted T cells, or PBMCs.

This clone was observed once. The CDR3 contains 15 residues. V shed 4 bases and J 2 bases; nucleotides not matched to a gene: 7. In germline, CDR1 is SGHDN, CDR2 FVKESK. In the original analysis: By means of reference gene primer amplification, nucleated cell counts were estimated. Sequenced by immunoSEQ multiplex PCR; TCRdb stores in-frame clones only, minus some. V, J and clone size are those of that table, while D and trimming were read from the DNA. The sample consists of about 130,000 clones, around 83% of them appearing once. The rearrangement uses TRBV14 and TRBJ1-1, with 7 bases matching TRBD1. Sequenced sample: peripheral blood. This receptor was obtained from a human donor in a cohort sampled during active COVID-19. Written as DNA, the CDR3 is TGTGCCAGCAGCCGAGAGGGACAGAGTAACACTGAAGCTTTCTTT. Translated: CASSREGQSNTEAFF.